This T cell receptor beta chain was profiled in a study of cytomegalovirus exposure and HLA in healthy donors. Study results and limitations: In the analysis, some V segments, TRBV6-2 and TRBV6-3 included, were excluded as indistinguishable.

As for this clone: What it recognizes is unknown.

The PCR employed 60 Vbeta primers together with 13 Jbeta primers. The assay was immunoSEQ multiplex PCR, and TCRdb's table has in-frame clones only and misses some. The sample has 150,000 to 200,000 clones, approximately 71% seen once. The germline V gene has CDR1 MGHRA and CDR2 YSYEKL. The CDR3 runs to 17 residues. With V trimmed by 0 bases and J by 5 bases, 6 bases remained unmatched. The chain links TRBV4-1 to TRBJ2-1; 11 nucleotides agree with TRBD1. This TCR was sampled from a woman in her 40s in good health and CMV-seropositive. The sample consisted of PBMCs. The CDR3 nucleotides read TGCGCCAGCAGCCAAGAGCGGGGACAGGGGGTGAACAATGAGCAGTTCTTC. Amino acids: CASSQERGQGVNNEQFF.